One and the same sample provided the 11 T cell receptor beta chains below, sequenced in a study of PD-1 blockade in classical Hodgkin lymphoma. Exposure to brentuximab vedotin varied, and each patient had relapsed following autologous stem cell transplantation. Researchers report purifying CD4+ T cells from thawed PBMCs by magnetic negative selection. Libraries were prepared by immunoSEQ multiplex PCR; TCRdb keeps only in-frame clonotypes and omits some of them. The repertoire holds tens of thousands of clones, with roughly 84% as singletons. Material: CD4+ T cells from blood, obtained at baseline. These receptors all come from a human donor with classical Hodgkin lymphoma.

The rearrangement joins TRBV5-8 to TRBJ2-1; 15 positions agree with TRBD2. The trim removed 5 bases at V and 7 bases at J, leaving 4 bases unmatched. The CDR3 sequence is 15 residues long. Germline CDR1 SGHTS, CDR2 YDEGEE. Here the CDR3 DNA reads TGTGCCAGCAGTATCGGACTAGCGGGGGGGAATGAGCAGTTCTTC. This gives the protein CASSIGLAGGNEQFF.

The chain carries TRBV4-3 and TRBJ1-4, with no clear D. The V gene lost 1 base and the J gene lost 6 bases, with 9 bases spanning the gap. Germline CDR1 reads LGHNA; CDR2 reads YSLEER. The CDR3 covers 14 residues. The CDR3 coding sequence is TGCGCCAGCAGCCAAGGACAATCGGATGAAAAACTGTTTTTT. Translation: CASSQGQSDEKLFF.

The chain employs TRBV10-3 and TRBJ2-3; 10 bases are shared with TRBD1. With 6 bases clipped from V and 6 bases from J, the junction kept 12 bases outside the gene matches. CDR1 is ENHRY and CDR2 is SYGVKD in the germline V gene. This CDR3 contains 16 residues. The chain's CDR3 is CAIRISGTGEMDTQYF. The CDR3 bases are TGTGCCATCAGAATCTCCGGGACAGGGGAGATGGATACGCAGTATTTT.

The chain joins TRBV7-6 to TRBJ2-2, with 11 bases fitting TRBD1. Germline loops: CDR1 SGHVS, CDR2 FNYEAQ. There are 17 residues in the CDR3. V gave up 2 bases and J gave up 5 bases; unmatched junction bases: 7. The CDR3 nucleotides are TGTGCCAGCAGCTTAACCCCGGACAGGGGGCAGACCGGGGAGCTGTTTTTT. It specifies CASSLTPDRGQTGELFF.

The chain employs TRBV29-1 and TRBJ1-1, with TRBD1 as a possible D gene (5 bases). The germline V and J ends were trimmed by 1 base and 1 base, with 7 bases remaining between them. The CDR3 totals 13 residues. The germline V gene has CDR1 SQVTM and CDR2 ANQGSEA. In DNA, the CDR3 is TGCAGCGTTGAAGGACAGCCGAACACTGAAGCTTTCTTT. Its protein is CSVEGQPNTEAFF. Looking up the rest from reference TRBV29-1 and TRBJ1-1 gives the full variable domain: SAVISQKPSRDICQRGTSLTIQCQVDSQVTMMFWYRQQPGQSLTLIATANQGSEATYESGFVIDKFPISRPNLTFSTLTVSNMSPEDSSIYLCSVEGQPNTEAFFGQGTRLTVV.

The chain uses TRBV18 and TRBJ1-6; possibly TRBD1 for D (5 bases). V was trimmed by 6 bases and J by 10 bases, leaving 22 bases between them. Germline values: CDR1 KGHSH, CDR2 LQKENI. This CDR3 is 16 amino acids long. CDR3 sequence reads: CASSPNHPGGRSPLHF. CDR3 sequence (DNA): TGTGCCAGCTCCCCCAACCACCCGGGGGGGAGGTCACCCCTCCACTTT.

The V gene is TRBV5-1, the J gene TRBJ1-2; 8 bases are shared with TRBD1. The CDR3 length is 14 residues. The J segment lost 8 bases and the V segment lost 4 bases, leaving 10 bases of the junction unmatched. Germline assignment: CDR1 SGHRS and CDR2 YFSETQ. CDR3 DNA sequence: TGCGCCAGCAGCATTGGACAGGGCGCTTGGGGCTACACCTTC. Translating gives CASSIGQGAWGYTF. The full variable domain, with the rest looked up from reference TRBV5-1 and TRBJ1-2, is KAGVTQTPRYLIKTRGQQVTLSCSPISGHRSVSWYQQTPGQGLQFLFEYFSETQRNKGNFPGRFSGRQFSNSRSEMNVSTLELGDSALYLCASSIGQGAWGYTFGSGTRLTVV.

This clone was counted only a few times. This chain uses TRBV9 with TRBJ2-1, with 7 bases aligning to TRBD1. The ends lost 4 bases at V and 9 bases at J; junction bases unmatched: 10. Looked up from germline, CDR1 is SGDLS and CDR2 is YYNGEE. The CDR3 contains 14 residues. The CDR3 spells CASSPQGKGAEQFF. As DNA, the CDR3 is TGTGCCAGCAGCCCCCAGGGGAAGGGGGCTGAGCAGTTCTTC.

This clone was seen a single time. The V gene is TRBV28, the J gene TRBJ1-2; a weak D match, TRBD1 (6 bases). Trimming stripped 5 bases from V and 7 bases from J, with 11 bases between. CDR3 length: 12 amino acids. In germline, CDR1 is MDHEN, CDR2 SYDVKM. As DNA, the CDR3 is TGTGCCAGCAGTGTACAGGGCCCTGGCTACACCTTC. Protein product: CASSVQGPGYTF.

The chain employs TRBV19 and TRBJ1-5, with D uncertain. The V and J ends lost 3 bases and 7 bases respectively, with 7 bases between them. The CDR3 runs 12 residues. Germline V gene data show CDR1 as LNHDA and CDR2 as SQIVND (reference sequence). The CDR3 here is CASSMWLQPQHF. The CDR3 DNA reads as TGTGCCAGTAGTATGTGGTTGCAGCCCCAGCATTTT.

The chain recombines TRBV10-3 with TRBJ2-1; tentatively, D is TRBD1 or TRBD2 (5 bases each). The CDR3 runs to 14 residues. The germline V gene has CDR1 ENHRY and CDR2 SYGVKD. Deletions cut 5 bases from V and 5 bases from J, with 13 bases between. CDR3 loop: CAISPRDRDNEQFF. The CDR3 DNA follows: TGTGCCATCAGTCCCCGGGACCGGGACAATGAGCAGTTCTTC.